This T cell receptor (beta chain) was identified during a study of neurological immune-mediated disorders. Study conclusions and caveats: HTLV-1-associated myelopathy had the most TCR clonal expansion, while multiple sclerosis had the least, a level that fell below healthy controls. The expanded clones of different subjects shared no CDR3 amino acid sequences (suggesting private repertoires in all groups).

Healthy controls comprised blood bank volunteers in Maryland, USA. This clonotype has ten or more counts. Its antigen is not known. MiXCR, run by TCRdb on the 5' RACE reads, gives a single entry per CDR3 protein. The data hold roughly 60,000 distinct CDR3 sequences, with about an eighth observed a single time. V lost 6 bases and J 6 bases, leaving 21 bases between the germline ends. The CDR3 extends over 15 amino acids. The germline gives CDR1 DFQATT, CDR2 SNEGSKA (reference sequence). The sequence was collected from a man in his fifties or sixties in good health. The genes are TRBV20-1 and TRBJ1-5; possibly TRBD1 for D (6 bases). Source material: PBMCs. CDR3: CSARPSAGAAQPQHF. The CDR3 nucleotides read TGCAGTGCCCGCCCCAGCGCGGGGGCAGCTCAGCCCCAGCATTTT.